This TCR beta chain is drawn from a study of blood T cell repertoires in COVID-19. Across the study: COVID-19 samples collected from the United States, Italy and Spain covered acute and convalescent phases. T cells, B-cell-depleted T cells, or PBMCs provided the cDNA or gDNA that served as material.

Germline CDR1 and CDR2: SGHTA and FQGNSA. This CDR3 contains 18 residues. The V gene end was trimmed by 2 bases and the J gene end by 0 bases; junction bases not matched to a gene: 10. Which cohort a participant joined came from the clinical history participants gave. How the authors handled the data: By means of reference gene primer amplification, nucleated cell counts were estimated. Data came from immunoSEQ multiplex PCR; TCRdb stores just in-frame clones and leaves some out. V, J and clone size were drawn from that table, and D and trimming were deduced from the DNA. The data hold approximately 400,000 clones, with around 87% observed a single time.

The TCR was taken from a man between 25 and 39 years old who had recovered from COVID-19. The chain employs TRBV7-2 and TRBJ1-5; the match to TRBD1 covers 7 bases. The sequenced sample was PBMCs or T cells enriched from blood (not recorded which). The CDR3 DNA follows: TGTGCCAGCAGCTTAAAACAAGGGACAGCCTATAGCAATCAGCCCCAGCATTTT. This sequence encodes CASSLKQGTAYSNQPQHF.